This TCR beta chain was captured in a study of blood T cell repertoires in COVID-19. About the study: Samples came from the United States, Italy and Spain, spanning acute and convalescent COVID-19. Nucleic acid was either cDNA or gDNA, and it came from T cells, B-cell-depleted T cells, or PBMCs.

Original analysis: Nucleated cell counts were estimated from reference gene primer amplification. The assay was immunoSEQ multiplex PCR, and TCRdb's table has in-frame clones only and misses some. From that table come the V and J calls and clone size; the DNA was used to work out D and trimming. The data contain 99,000 or so clones, roughly four fifths of them singletons. Trimming cost V 8 bases and J 2 bases; bases outside gene matches: 14. The CDR3 loop spans 16 amino acids. CDR1 is MGHRA and CDR2 is YSYEKL in the germline V gene. The chain has TRBV4-1 and TRBJ2-5, with 7 bases aligning to TRBD2. Sequenced material: peripheral blood. This receptor was obtained from a woman aged 70 to 79 with acute or convalescent COVID-19. The CDR3 coding sequence is TGCGCCAGCCGGCCTGTAGGCGAGCGGGATCAAGAGACCCAGTACTTC. Protein sequence: CASRPVGERDQETQYF.